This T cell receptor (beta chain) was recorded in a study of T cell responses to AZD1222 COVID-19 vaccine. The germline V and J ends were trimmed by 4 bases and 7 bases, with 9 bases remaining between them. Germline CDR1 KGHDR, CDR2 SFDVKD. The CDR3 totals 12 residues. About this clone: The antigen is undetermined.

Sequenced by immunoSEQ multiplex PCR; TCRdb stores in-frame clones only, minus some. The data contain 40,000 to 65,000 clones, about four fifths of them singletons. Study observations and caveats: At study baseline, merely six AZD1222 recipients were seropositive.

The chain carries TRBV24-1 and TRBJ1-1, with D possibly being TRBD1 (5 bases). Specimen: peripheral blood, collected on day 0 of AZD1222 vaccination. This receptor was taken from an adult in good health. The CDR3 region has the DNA TGTGCCACCAGTGACCCGGGGGGTGAAGCTTTCTTT. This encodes CATSDPGGEAFF.